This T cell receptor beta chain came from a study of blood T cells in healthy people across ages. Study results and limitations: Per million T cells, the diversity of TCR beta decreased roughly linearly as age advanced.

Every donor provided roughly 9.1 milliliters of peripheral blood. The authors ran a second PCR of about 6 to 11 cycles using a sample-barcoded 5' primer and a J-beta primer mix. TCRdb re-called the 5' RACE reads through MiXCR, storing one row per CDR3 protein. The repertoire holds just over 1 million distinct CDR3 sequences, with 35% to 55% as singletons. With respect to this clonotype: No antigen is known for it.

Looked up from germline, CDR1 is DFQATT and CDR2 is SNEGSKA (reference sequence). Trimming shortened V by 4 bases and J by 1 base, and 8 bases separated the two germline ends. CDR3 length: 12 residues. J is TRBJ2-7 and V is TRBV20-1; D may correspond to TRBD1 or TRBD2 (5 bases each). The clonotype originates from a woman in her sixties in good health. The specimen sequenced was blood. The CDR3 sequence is CSAKGPSYEQYF. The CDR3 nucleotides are TGCAGTGCTAAGGGACCGTCCTACGAGCAGTACTTC.